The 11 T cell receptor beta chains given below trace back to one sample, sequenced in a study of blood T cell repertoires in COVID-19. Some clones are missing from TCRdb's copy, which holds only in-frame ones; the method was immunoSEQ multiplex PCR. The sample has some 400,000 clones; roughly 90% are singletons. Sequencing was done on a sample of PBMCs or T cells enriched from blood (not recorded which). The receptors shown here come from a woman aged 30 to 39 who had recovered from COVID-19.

For the CDR3, the DNA is TGTGCCGAACACAGGGGTACTGAAGCTTTCTTT. The encoded protein is CAEHRGTEAFF. This rearrangement joins TRBV2 to TRBJ1-1; 7 bases are shared with TRBD1. This CDR3 is 11 amino acids long. Trimming at V came to 11 bases and at J to 5 bases, leaving 5 bases not matched to a gene. From germline, CDR1 is SNHLY and CDR2 FYNNEI.

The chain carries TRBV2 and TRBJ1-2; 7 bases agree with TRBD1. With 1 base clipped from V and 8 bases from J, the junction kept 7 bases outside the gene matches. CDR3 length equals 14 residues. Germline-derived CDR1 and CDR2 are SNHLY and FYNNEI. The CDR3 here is CASSEETGFRGYTF. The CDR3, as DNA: TGTGCCAGCAGTGAAGAGACAGGGTTTAGGGGCTACACCTTC.

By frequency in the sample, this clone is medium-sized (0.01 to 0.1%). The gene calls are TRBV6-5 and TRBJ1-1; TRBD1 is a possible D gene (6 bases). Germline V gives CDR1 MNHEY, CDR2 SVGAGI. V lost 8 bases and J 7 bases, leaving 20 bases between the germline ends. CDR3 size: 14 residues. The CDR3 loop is CASPEGLQGNEAFF. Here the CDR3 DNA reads TGTGCCAGCCCCGAAGGGTTACAGGGTAATGAAGCTTTCTTT.

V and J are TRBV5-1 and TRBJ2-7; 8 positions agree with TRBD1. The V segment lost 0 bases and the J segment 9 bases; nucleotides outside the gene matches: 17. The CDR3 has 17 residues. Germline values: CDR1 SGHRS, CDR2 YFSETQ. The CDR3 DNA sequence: TGCGCCAGCAGCTTGGAAGGACAGGGTCCCACCCTCCTAGGGCAGTACTTC. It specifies CASSLEGQGPTLLGQYF.

CDR3 nucleotides: TGTGCCAGTACCCTGGGACAGGGCCCCAACTATGGCTACACCTTC. Protein sequence: CASTLGQGPNYGYTF. This rearrangement joins TRBV19 to TRBJ1-2; 9 bases are shared with TRBD1. The J segment lost 2 bases and the V segment lost 7 bases, leaving 8 bases of the junction unmatched. This CDR3 has 15 residues. Germline V CDR1 and CDR2: LNHDA, SQIVND (reference sequence).

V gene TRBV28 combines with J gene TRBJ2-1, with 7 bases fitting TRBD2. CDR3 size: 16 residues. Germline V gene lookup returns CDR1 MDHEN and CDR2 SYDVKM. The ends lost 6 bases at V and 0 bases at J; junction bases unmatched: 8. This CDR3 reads CASSAGVFTSYNEQFF. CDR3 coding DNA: TGTGCCAGCAGCGCGGGGGTCTTTACCTCCTACAATGAGCAGTTCTTC.

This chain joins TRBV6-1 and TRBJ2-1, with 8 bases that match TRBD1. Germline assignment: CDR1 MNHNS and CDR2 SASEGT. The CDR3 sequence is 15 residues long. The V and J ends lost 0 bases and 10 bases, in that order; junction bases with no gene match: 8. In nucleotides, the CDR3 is TGTGCCAGCAGTGAAGCCGAGCAGGGGGCTTGGGAGCAGTTCTTC. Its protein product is CASSEAEQGAWEQFF.

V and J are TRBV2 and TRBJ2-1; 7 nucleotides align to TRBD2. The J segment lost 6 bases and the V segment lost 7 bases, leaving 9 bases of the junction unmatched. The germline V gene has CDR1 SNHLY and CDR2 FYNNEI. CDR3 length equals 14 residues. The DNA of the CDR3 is TGTGCCAGCATTCCGGGAGGTTTACCCAATGAGCAGTTCTTC. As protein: CASIPGGLPNEQFF.

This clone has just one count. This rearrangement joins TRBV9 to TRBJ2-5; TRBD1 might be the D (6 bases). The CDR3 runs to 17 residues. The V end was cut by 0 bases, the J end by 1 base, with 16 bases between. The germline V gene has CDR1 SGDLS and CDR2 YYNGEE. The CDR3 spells CASSVDPGTHLQETQYF. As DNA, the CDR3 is TGTGCCAGCAGCGTAGACCCCGGGACACATCTCCAAGAGACCCAGTACTTC.

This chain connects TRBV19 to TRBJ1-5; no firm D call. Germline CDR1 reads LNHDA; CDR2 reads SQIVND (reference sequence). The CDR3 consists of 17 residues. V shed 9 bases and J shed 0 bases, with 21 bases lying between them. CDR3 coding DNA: TGTGCCAGCCAACCCCGGCGGGAGACATATAGCAATCAGCCCCAGCATTTT. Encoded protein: CASQPRRETYSNQPQHF.

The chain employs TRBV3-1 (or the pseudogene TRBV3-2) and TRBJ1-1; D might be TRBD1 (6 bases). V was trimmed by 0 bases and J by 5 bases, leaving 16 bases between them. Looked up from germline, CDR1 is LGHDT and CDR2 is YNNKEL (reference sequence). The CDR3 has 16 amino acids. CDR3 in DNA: TGTGCCAGCAGCCAAGATCATAGGGGGTATGGAACTGAAGCTTTCTTT. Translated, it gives CASSQDHRGYGTEAFF.